The 28 T cell receptor beta chains reported below all come from one sample, sequenced in a study of T cells after yellow fever vaccination. TCRdb passed the 5' RACE reads through MiXCR, listing each CDR3 protein once. The table has some 560,000 distinct CDR3 sequences, about a sixth seen once. The sample here was PBMCs, taken 5 to 6 days after the first yellow fever vaccination. These receptors all stem from a man aged 18 to 30 who received the YFV17D yellow fever vaccine.

This clonotype was found many times. The rearrangement links TRBV20-1 to TRBJ1-5; D ambiguous. The CDR3 loop spans 13 amino acids. V was pared by 3 bases and J by 0 bases, with 6 bases between. CDR1 is DFQATT, CDR2 SNEGSKA, per germline (reference sequence). The CDR3 DNA sequence: TGCAGTGCTAGTGGCGATAGCAATCAGCCCCAGCATTTT. It translates to CSASGDSNQPQHF.

This clonotype has more than one count but fewer than ten. The V call is TRBV19, the J call TRBJ2-1; D gene uncertain. Germline-derived CDR1 and CDR2 are LNHDA and SQIVND (reference sequence). V was clipped by 3 bases and J by 6 bases, with 9 bases between them. The CDR3 extends over 13 amino acids. In nucleotides, the CDR3 is TGTGCCAGTAGTATTCGTCAAGCCAATGAGCAGTTCTTC. This gives the protein CASSIRQANEQFF.

This chain links TRBV12-3 or TRBV12-4 with TRBJ2-1; the D gene is possibly TRBD2 (6 bases). Trimming stripped 6 bases from V and 1 base from J, with 25 bases between. This CDR3 region has 19 residues. CDR3 DNA: TGTGCCAGCAGCCGGCGGGGACCTTTCATCACGTTTTCCTACAATGAGCAGTTCTTC. Translating gives CASSRRGPFITFSYNEQFF.

The gene calls are TRBV11-1 and TRBJ2-7, with D hard to call. V was trimmed by 2 bases and J by 2 bases, leaving 13 bases between them. CDR1 is SGHAT, CDR2 FQDESV, per germline (reference sequence). CDR3 length equals 15 residues. This CDR3 reads CASSLRQDFPYEQYV. The CDR3 nucleotides read TGTGCCAGCAGCTTAAGGCAGGATTTTCCCTACGAGCAGTACGTC.

In nucleotides, the CDR3 is TGTGCCATCAAAACGGGAGTGGGGGGAGCGAACACTGAAGCTTTCTTT. Protein product: CAIKTGVGGANTEAFF. V gene TRBV10-3 combines with J gene TRBJ1-1; the D gene is possibly TRBD1 (5 bases). This CDR3 is 16 amino acids long. V was clipped by 7 bases and J by 1 base, with 19 bases between them. CDR1 is ENHRY and CDR2 is SYGVKD in the germline V gene.

This clonotype turned up a few times. This chain joins TRBV5-5 and TRBJ2-1; D possibly corresponds to TRBD1 (5 bases). Germline V lookup: CDR1 SGHKS, CDR2 YYEKEE (reference sequence). The CDR3 is 14 residues long. Deletions cut 9 bases from V and 2 bases from J, with 15 bases between. CDR3 in amino acids: CATSRAGPYNEQFF. CDR3 in DNA: TGTGCCACCTCCAGGGCAGGTCCCTACAATGAGCAGTTCTTC.

The chain carries TRBV20-1 and TRBJ1-1; 10 bases match TRBD1. Germline V gene sequence: CDR1 DFQATT, CDR2 SNEGSKA (reference sequence). The CDR3 totals 16 residues. V dropped 1 base and J dropped 5; count of bases not matched to a gene: 10. CDR3 sequence reads: CSARGQTGTGETEAFF. For the CDR3, the DNA is TGCAGTGCTAGAGGCCAAACCGGGACAGGGGAAACTGAAGCTTTCTTT.

This clonotype was seen more than once but under ten times. The J gene is TRBJ2-1, the V gene TRBV7-3; 8 bases agree with TRBD1. CDR1 SGHTA and CDR2 FQGTGA come from the germline V gene. This CDR3 contains 14 residues. V lost 5 bases and J lost 9; bases outside the gene matches: 9. This chain's CDR3 is CASSTRTGNAEQFF. In nucleotides, the CDR3 is TGTGCCAGCAGCACGCGGACAGGGAACGCTGAGCAGTTCTTC.

This clonotype has more than one count but fewer than ten. This chain links TRBV10-3 with TRBJ1-3, with D unclear. Germline CDR1 ENHRY, CDR2 SYGVKD. Trimming took 4 bases from V and 2 from J, leaving 9 bases between them. CDR3 length equals 14 residues. The CDR3 reads CAISVGGTGNTIYF. The CDR3, as DNA: TGTGCCATCAGTGTTGGAGGGACTGGAAACACCATATATTTT.

This chain uses TRBV4-1 with TRBJ2-3; 13 bases map to TRBD2. CDR1 MGHRA and CDR2 YSYEKL come from the germline V gene. This CDR3 is built from 17 residues. V shed 2 bases and J 6 bases; nucleotides not matched to a gene: 8. The CDR3 reads CASSQPTSGGTRDTQYF. CDR3 coding DNA: TGCGCCAGCAGCCAACCGACTAGCGGGGGGACCAGGGATACGCAGTATTTT.

The chain uses TRBV7-3 and TRBJ2-1; weak D call: TRBD2 (6 bases). The CDR3 runs 14 residues. The germline gives CDR1 SGHTA, CDR2 FQGTGA. V lost 6 bases to trimming and J lost 8 bases, with 17 bases between them. CDR3 region: CASSWGVGGDEQFF. Written as DNA, the CDR3 is TGTGCCAGCAGTTGGGGGGTCGGGGGAGATGAGCAGTTCTTC.

Only one count was recorded for this clonotype. The J gene is TRBJ2-3, the V gene TRBV18, with 11 bases lining up with TRBD2. V shed 0 bases and J 1 base; nucleotides not matched to a gene: 0. Germline V CDR1 and CDR2: KGHSH, LQKENI. The CDR3 length is 16 residues. CDR3 nucleotide sequence: TGTGCCAGCTCACCACCGACTAGCGGGGGCACAGATACGCAGTATTTT. Translated: CASSPPTSGGTDTQYF.

V gene TRBV5-4 combines with J gene TRBJ2-7, with 9 bases matching TRBD1. The trim removed 3 bases at V and 6 bases at J, leaving 4 bases unmatched. CDR1 SGHNT and CDR2 YYREEE come from the germline V gene (reference sequence). The CDR3 is 13 amino acids. The CDR3 coding sequence is TGTGCCAGCAGCTGGGACAGGGTAGGCGAGCAGTACGTC. Its translation is CASSWDRVGEQYV.

This rearrangement joins TRBV15 to TRBJ2-1, with TRBD2 matching over 8 bases. Germline trimming cut 3 bases from V and 2 bases from J; bases unmatched to any gene: 9. The CDR3 sequence is 17 residues long. Looked up from germline, CDR1 is LNHNV and CDR2 is YYDKDF (reference sequence). CDR3 in amino acids: CATSSIAGSPPYNEQFF. In DNA, the CDR3 is TGTGCCACCAGCAGCATAGCGGGGTCCCCCCCCTACAATGAGCAGTTCTTC.

This clonotype was found many times. This chain joins TRBV12-3 or TRBV12-4 and TRBJ2-3; D is undetermined. This CDR3 comprises 14 residues. Trimming stripped 4 bases from V and 1 base from J, with 9 bases between. The DNA of the CDR3 is TGTGCCAGCAGTTCTATCCTACGCACAGATACGCAGTATTTT. Its translation: CASSSILRTDTQYF.

The chain employs TRBV7-2 and TRBJ2-7, with D possibly being TRBD2 (5 bases). V was pared by 0 bases and J by 6 bases, with 15 bases between. In germline, CDR1 is SGHTA, CDR2 FQGNSA. The CDR3 covers 15 residues. Written as DNA, the CDR3 is TGTGCCAGCAGCTTAGCTACGGGGTCGGGATTCGAGCAGTACTTC. This codes for CASSLATGSGFEQYF. Full variable domain (missing parts from reference TRBV7-2 and TRBJ2-7): GAGVSQSPSNKVTEKGKDVELRCDPISGHTALYWYRQSLGQGLEFLIYFQGNSAPDKSGLPSDRFSAERTGGSVSTLTIQRTQQEDSAVYLCASSLATGSGFEQYFGPGTRLTVT.

The count of this clonotype is one. This rearrangement joins TRBV2 to TRBJ2-7; D is unclear. The V gene's germline CDR1 is SNHLY and CDR2 FYNNEI. CDR3 size: 14 residues. Trimming cost V 3 bases and J 1 base, with 10 bases left between them. CDR3 nucleotides: TGTGCCAGCAGTGACGGTGTCAGATCCTACGAGCAGTACTTC. Amino acid sequence: CASSDGVRSYEQYF.

The rearrangement links TRBV20-1 to TRBJ1-2; D remains ambiguous. The CDR3 sequence is 14 residues long. Germline assignment: CDR1 DFQATT and CDR2 SNEGSKA (reference sequence). The V and J ends lost 4 bases and 0 bases respectively, with 12 bases between them. The DNA of the CDR3 is TGCAGTGCTAAGCGGACGGGAGCTAACTATGGCTACACCTTC. This translates into CSAKRTGANYGYTF.

This clonotype has only a few counts. V and J are TRBV29-1 and TRBJ2-2, with 13 bases fitting TRBD2. CDR1 and CDR2 (germline): SQVTM, ANQGSEA. The V gene end was trimmed by 1 base and the J gene end by 3 bases; junction bases not matched to a gene: 5. The CDR3 length is 17 residues. The CDR3 coding sequence is TGCAGCGTTGAAGGGACTAGCGGGGGAGGTTACACCGGGGAGCTGTTTTTT. Amino acids: CSVEGTSGGGYTGELFF.

This clonotype came up a few times. The V gene is TRBV6-5, the J gene TRBJ1-5, with D possibly TRBD1 on 5 matching bases. The germline gives CDR1 MNHEY, CDR2 SVGAGI. The V and J ends lost 4 bases and 2 bases respectively, with 12 bases between them. The CDR3 loop spans 15 amino acids. The CDR3 DNA reads as TGTGCCAGCAGTTCACCCAGGGACGGCAATCAGCCCCAGCATTTT. It encodes CASSSPRDGNQPQHF.

This clonotype came up a few times. V gene TRBV7-3 combines with J gene TRBJ2-3; 13 bases are shared with TRBD2. Germline V gene sequence: CDR1 SGHTA, CDR2 FQGTGA. The junction had 9 bases not matched to a gene; V was cut back by 2 bases and J by 1 base. This CDR3 is 19 amino acids long. The CDR3 protein is CASSLRPRGLAGRTDTQYF. DNA of the CDR3: TGTGCCAGCAGCTTACGCCCCAGGGGACTAGCGGGGCGCACAGATACGCAGTATTTT.

This clonotype came up a few times. This sequence joins TRBV6-2 or TRBV6-3 and TRBJ2-1, with D uncertain. There are 12 residues in the CDR3. With 5 bases removed from V and 2 bases from J, the gap between germline ends came to 4 bases. Germline-derived CDR1 and CDR2 are MNHEY and SVGEGT. Here the CDR3 DNA reads TGTGCCAGCAGTATCGCCTACAATGAGCAGTTCTTC. Translation: CASSIAYNEQFF.

This clonotype was detected a few times. The chain carries TRBV7-2 and TRBJ2-5, with a possible D match to TRBD2 (6 bases). The CDR3 length is 13 residues. Per the germline V gene, CDR1 is SGHTA and CDR2 is FQGNSA. V was cut by 4 bases and J by 6 bases, with 12 bases left in between. CDR3 loop: CASSWGLSQTQYF. Here the CDR3 DNA reads TGTGCCAGCAGCTGGGGACTCAGCCAGACCCAGTACTTC.

This clonotype was seen only a few times. The chain combines TRBV6-2 or TRBV6-3 with TRBJ1-2, with unresolved D. Germline assignment: CDR1 MNHEY and CDR2 SVGEGT. This CDR3 is 13 amino acids long. The ends were cut back, 2 bases at V and 6 bases at J, with 10 bases in the middle. The CDR3 spells CASSYTISHGYTF. The CDR3 nucleotides read TGTGCCAGCAGTTACACGATCTCTCATGGCTACACCTTC.

This clonotype was seen only a few times. The CDR3 DNA sequence: TGTGCCAGCTCACCACGGGAAGGAAACACCTACTATGGCTACACCTTC. Its translation: CASSPREGNTYYGYTF. This chain connects TRBV18 to TRBJ1-2; D remains unclear. Germline-derived CDR1 and CDR2 are KGHSH and LQKENI. This CDR3 has 16 amino acids. With 1 base removed from V and 3 bases from J, the gap between germline ends came to 15 bases.

This rearrangement joins TRBV7-9 to TRBJ1-1; D is possibly TRBD1 (6 bases). Germline V gene data show CDR1 as SEHNR and CDR2 as FQNEAQ (reference sequence). The CDR3 runs to 13 residues. V was cut by 7 bases and J by 5 bases, with 14 bases left in between. Here the CDR3 DNA reads TGTGCCAGCACCCTCTGGGGGCGGACTGAAGCTTTCTTT. Protein sequence: CASTLWGRTEAFF.

This clonotype has more than one count but fewer than ten. The J gene is TRBJ2-3, the V gene TRBV5-1; the match to TRBD2 covers 8 bases. Trimming removed 6 bases from V and 3 bases from J; junction bases left unmatched: 6. From germline, CDR1 is SGHRS and CDR2 YFSETQ. This CDR3 has 14 amino acids. CDR3 sequence reads: CASTRGGGTDTQYF. CDR3 nucleotide sequence: TGCGCCAGCACCCGGGGCGGGGGGACAGATACGCAGTATTTT.

This clonotype came up a few times. The CDR3 reads CASSFTGRGTGELFF. The CDR3 nucleotides read TGTGCCAGCAGCTTTACGGGCAGGGGCACCGGGGAGCTGTTTTTT. This chain links TRBV7-3 with TRBJ2-2, with a weak D call TRBD1 (6 bases). From germline, CDR1 is SGHTA and CDR2 FQGTGA. The germline V and J ends were trimmed by 3 bases and 4 bases, with 12 bases remaining between them. The CDR3 length is 15 residues.